These 21 T cell receptor beta chains were all obtained from the same sample, sequenced in a study of blood T cells in healthy people across ages. Primers used in a second PCR of about 6 to 11 cycles were a sample-barcoded 5' primer and a J-beta primer mix. TCRdb reprocessed the 5' RACE reads via MiXCR and lists one record per CDR3 protein. The sample carries around 280,000 distinct CDR3 sequences, roughly a quarter recorded once. Sequenced: blood. The receptors come from a woman in her seventies in good health.

V gene TRBV3-1 combines with J gene TRBJ2-7, with D unresolved. The CDR3 covers 12 residues. The germline CDR1 and CDR2 sequences are LGHDT and YNNKEL (reference sequence). Trimming left V 0 bases short and J 6 bases short, with 6 bases between. CDR3 sequence: CASSQDHTEQYF. The CDR3 nucleotides read TGTGCCAGCAGCCAAGATCATACCGAGCAGTACTTC.

This clonotype came up a few times. The rearrangement uses TRBV29-1 and TRBJ2-3; 9 bases fit TRBD2. The V segment lost 7 bases and the J segment 4 bases; nucleotides outside the gene matches: 9. Germline V gene lookup returns CDR1 SQVTM and CDR2 ANQGSEA. CDR3 length: 14 amino acids. Written as DNA, the CDR3 is TGCAGCGGATCCCTAGCGGGATCAGCAGATACGCAGTATTTT. Its protein is CSGSLAGSADTQYF.

This clonotype has only a few counts. The chain recombines TRBV28 with TRBJ1-5, with D possibly matching TRBD1 (5 bases). Germline V gene data show CDR1 as MDHEN and CDR2 as SYDVKM. V shed 5 bases and J shed 3 bases, with 11 bases lying between them. CDR3 size: 14 residues. CDR3: CASSPTGDNQPQHF. The CDR3, as DNA: TGTGCCAGCAGTCCAACAGGTGACAATCAGCCCCAGCATTTT.

This clonotype occurred a few times. The DNA for the CDR3 is TGTGCCACCAGCAGAGCCGGGACTAGCGGATACGAGCAGTACTTC. It yields the protein CATSRAGTSGYEQYF. The chain employs TRBV15 and TRBJ2-7, with 11 bases identical to TRBD2. The junction had 3 bases not matched to a gene; V was cut back by 1 base and J by 4 bases. The CDR3 has 15 residues. Germline V gene data show CDR1 as LNHNV and CDR2 as YYDKDF (reference sequence).

The chain recombines TRBV2 with TRBJ2-5; D is possibly TRBD2 (5 bases). The V gene lost 6 bases and the J gene lost 5 bases, with 19 bases spanning the gap. This CDR3 comprises 15 residues. In germline, CDR1 is SNHLY, CDR2 FYNNEI. The CDR3 bases are TGTGCCAGCAGCTCCGGAATTAATAGCGAGGAGACCCAGTACTTC. This codes for CASSSGINSEETQYF.

This clonotype was picked up a small number of times. V and J are TRBV20-1 and TRBJ2-4, with 7 bases aligning to TRBD2. Germline V gene data show CDR1 as DFQATT and CDR2 as SNEGSKA (reference sequence). V was pared by 8 bases and J by 5 bases, with 15 bases of the junction left unmatched. This CDR3 region has 15 residues. The CDR3 nucleotides read TGCAGTAAGGAGGTGCCAGGTCGGGGGGAAAACATTCAGTACTTC. This translates into CSKEVPGRGENIQYF.

This clonotype has more than one count but fewer than ten. The chain joins TRBV2 to TRBJ1-3, with a possible D match to TRBD1 (5 bases). Germline lookup yields CDR1 SNHLY and CDR2 FYNNEI. The CDR3 length is 15 residues. V was pared by 4 bases and J by 0 bases, with 10 bases between. The CDR3 DNA is TGTGCCAGCAGTGCTCAGGGTAGCTCTGGAAACACCATATATTTT. Translated, it gives CASSAQGSSGNTIYF.

The CDR3 is CASMRREGFSEQFF. The CDR3 bases are TGTGCCAGCATGCGACGGGAGGGATTTAGTGAGCAGTTCTTC. J is TRBJ2-5 and V is TRBV6-2 or TRBV6-3; 8 bases are a match to TRBD2. With the DNA end fitting TRBJ2-1 better, the J assignment may be wrong. The CDR3 contains 14 residues. CDR1 and CDR2 from the germline V gene are MNHEY and SVGEGT.

There are a few counts of this clonotype. The chain carries TRBV2 and TRBJ1-1; 8 nucleotides line up with TRBD1. The CDR3 loop spans 16 amino acids. The trim removed 8 bases at V and 3 bases at J, leaving 14 bases unmatched. Looked up from germline, CDR1 is SNHLY and CDR2 is FYNNEI. Here the CDR3 reads CASAGAGGAGYTEAFF. CDR3 nucleotides: TGTGCCAGCGCGGGGGCAGGGGGCGCGGGGTACACTGAAGCTTTCTTT.

The chain uses TRBV4-2 and TRBJ2-3; 14 bases fit TRBD2. CDR1 is LGHNA, CDR2 YNFKEQ, per germline. V lost 4 bases and J lost 4; bases outside the gene matches: 7. The CDR3 has 17 residues. The CDR3: CASSRYSTSGGADTQYF. As DNA, the CDR3 is TGTGCCAGCAGCCGATACTCGACTAGCGGGGGGGCAGATACGCAGTATTTT.

This clonotype has at least ten counts. The rearrangement joins TRBV6-6 to TRBJ2-5; 8 nucleotides align to TRBD2. In germline, CDR1 is MNHNY, CDR2 SVGAGI (reference sequence). The CDR3 is 14 amino acids. Trimming took 6 bases from V and 5 from J; bases not matched to a gene: 8. The CDR3 coding sequence is TGTGCCAGCAGCCCCGGGACTAGGGGCGAGACCCAGTACTTC. It specifies CASSPGTRGETQYF.

This clonotype was observed a few times. The chain has TRBV6-6 and TRBJ1-5, with TRBD1 identical over 8 bases. The CDR3 contains 15 residues. After removal of 5 bases from V and 7 bases from J, the junction contained 10 bases not matched to a gene. The germline V gene has CDR1 MNHNY and CDR2 SVGAGI (reference sequence). The CDR3 here is CASSAMTGDRQPQHF. CDR3 bases: TGTGCCAGCAGTGCGATGACAGGGGACCGCCAGCCCCAGCATTTT.

This clonotype appeared many times. The chain links TRBV29-1 to TRBJ1-2, with a possible D match to TRBD1 (6 bases). Trimming cost V 6 bases and J 4 bases, with 15 bases left between them. The CDR3 is 13 amino acids. Germline CDR1 SQVTM, CDR2 ANQGSEA. CDR3 loop: CSVGSDRTYGYTF. The CDR3 DNA reads TGCAGCGTGGGCTCGGACAGAACCTATGGCTACACCTTC.

The chain employs TRBV7-2 and TRBJ1-2; possible D gene TRBD1, 5 bases. The CDR3 contains 15 residues. Trimming took 3 bases from V and 4 from J, leaving 15 bases between them. Germline V CDR1 and CDR2: SGHTA, FQGNSA. The CDR3 sequence is CASSFPQGGVYGYTF. CDR3 bases: TGTGCCAGCAGCTTTCCGCAGGGTGGGGTCTATGGCTACACCTTC.

This chain links TRBV7-2 with TRBJ2-4, with TRBD1 as a possible D gene (5 bases). V was shortened by 3 bases and J by 6 bases, with 12 bases between the two germline ends. The CDR3 spans 14 residues. Germline CDR1 reads SGHTA; CDR2 reads FQGNSA. The CDR3 protein is CASSFAGIGNIQYF. CDR3 in DNA: TGTGCCAGCAGCTTCGCAGGGATCGGAAACATTCAGTACTTC.

This clonotype was counted a few times. The CDR3 loop is CSARDGGNTEAFF. The CDR3 nucleotides are TGCAGTGCTAGAGACGGGGGGAACACTGAAGCTTTCTTT. The chain recombines TRBV20-1 with TRBJ1-1; perhaps TRBD1 as D (5 bases). CDR1 and CDR2 (germline): DFQATT, SNEGSKA (reference sequence). The CDR3 runs to 13 residues. The V gene lost 0 bases and the J gene lost 1 base, with 6 bases spanning the gap.

In its sample, this clonotype was seen once. This chain uses TRBV5-1 with TRBJ2-1; maybe TRBD2 (7 bases). V lost 5 bases, J lost 6 bases, and 18 bases lay in between. CDR1 is SGHRS, CDR2 YFSETQ, per germline. This CDR3 is built from 15 residues. The CDR3 spells CASRPHGGGSNEQFF. The DNA for the CDR3 is TGCGCCAGCAGACCCCATGGCGGGGGCTCCAATGAGCAGTTCTTC.

This clonotype was picked up a small number of times. The chain uses TRBV6-2 or TRBV6-3 and TRBJ2-7; a possible D gene is TRBD1 (5 bases). Deletions cut 6 bases from V and 2 bases from J, with 23 bases between. CDR1 is MNHEY, CDR2 SVGEGT, per germline. This CDR3 region has 17 residues. CDR3 in DNA: TGTGCCAGCAGGCCCGTACTCCCAGGGCTTGGGGCCTACGAGCAGTACTTC. The encoded protein is CASRPVLPGLGAYEQYF.

V is TRBV5-1 and J is TRBJ1-1, with 7 bases matching TRBD1. CDR1 and CDR2 from the germline V gene are SGHRS and YFSETQ. V lost 1 base, J lost 0 bases, and 6 bases stayed unmatched. The CDR3 has 16 residues. CDR3 protein: CASSLQGQIMNTEAFF. CDR3 DNA: TGCGCCAGCAGCTTGCAGGGACAGATCATGAACACTGAAGCTTTCTTT. The whole variable domain, filled in from reference TRBV5-1 and TRBJ1-1, reads KAGVTQTPRYLIKTRGQQVTLSCSPISGHRSVSWYQQTPGQGLQFLFEYFSETQRNKGNFPGRFSGRQFSNSRSEMNVSTLELGDSALYLCASSLQGQIMNTEAFFGQGTRLTVV.

The DNA for the CDR3 is TGCAGTGCTAGAAAGGCGGGAGCTTACGGGGAGCTGTTTTTT. Translation gives CSARKAGAYGELFF. The chain combines TRBV20-1 with TRBJ2-2; 7 nucleotides match TRBD2. The CDR3 spans 14 residues. Trimming took 2 bases from V and 7 from J; bases not matched to a gene: 7. CDR1 DFQATT and CDR2 SNEGSKA come from the germline V gene (reference sequence).

This clonotype occurred a few times. V and J are TRBV7-8 and TRBJ2-7; unclear D gene. Germline V gene lookup returns CDR1 SGHVS and CDR2 FQNEAQ. V lost 5 bases and J lost 2, with 28 bases in between. This CDR3 comprises 19 residues. The CDR3 sequence is CASSLIAGSSSFLPYEQYF. CDR3 in DNA: TGTGCCAGCAGCCTTATAGCCGGATCATCATCTTTTCTCCCCTACGAGCAGTACTTC.